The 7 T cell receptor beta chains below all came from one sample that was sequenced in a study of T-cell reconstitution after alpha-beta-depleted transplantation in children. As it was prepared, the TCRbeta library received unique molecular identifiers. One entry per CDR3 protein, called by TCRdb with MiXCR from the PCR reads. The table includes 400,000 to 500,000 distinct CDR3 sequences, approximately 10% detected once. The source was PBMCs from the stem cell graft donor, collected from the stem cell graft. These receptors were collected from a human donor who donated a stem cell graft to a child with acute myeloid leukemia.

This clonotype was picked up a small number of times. DNA of the CDR3: TGCAGCGCGACTCCCCGCAATGAGCAGTTCTTC. It codes for CSATPRNEQFF. The genes are TRBV29-1 and TRBJ2-1; D is unclear. CDR1 and CDR2 (germline): SQVTM, ANQGSEA. Between the trimmed V and J ends, which lost 7 bases and 6 bases, there was a span of 10 bases. The CDR3 runs 11 residues.

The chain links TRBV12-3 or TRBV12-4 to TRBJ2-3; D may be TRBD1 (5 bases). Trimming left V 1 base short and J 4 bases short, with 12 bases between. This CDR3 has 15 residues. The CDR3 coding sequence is TGTGCCAGCAGTTTAGGTTACAGGCCCCCAGATACGCAGTATTTT. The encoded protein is CASSLGYRPPDTQYF.

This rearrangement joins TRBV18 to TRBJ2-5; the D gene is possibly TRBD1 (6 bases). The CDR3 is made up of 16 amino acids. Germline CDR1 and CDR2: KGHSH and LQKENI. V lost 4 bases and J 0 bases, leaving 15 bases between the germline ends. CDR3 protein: CASSRSDSQNQETQYF. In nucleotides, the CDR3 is TGTGCCAGCTCACGGTCGGACAGTCAAAACCAAGAGACCCAGTACTTC.

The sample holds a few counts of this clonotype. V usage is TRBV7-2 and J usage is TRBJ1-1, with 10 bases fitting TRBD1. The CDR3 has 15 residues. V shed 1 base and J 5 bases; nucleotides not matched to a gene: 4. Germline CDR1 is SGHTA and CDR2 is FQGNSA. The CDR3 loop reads CASSLVGTGDTEAFF. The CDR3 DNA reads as TGTGCCAGCAGCTTAGTTGGGACAGGGGATACTGAAGCTTTCTTT.

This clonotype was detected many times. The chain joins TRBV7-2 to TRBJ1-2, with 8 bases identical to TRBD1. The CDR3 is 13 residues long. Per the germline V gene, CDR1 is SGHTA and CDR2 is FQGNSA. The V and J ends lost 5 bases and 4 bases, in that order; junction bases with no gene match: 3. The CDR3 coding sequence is TGTGCCAGCAGCCACAGGGGGATCTATGGCTACACCTTC. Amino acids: CASSHRGIYGYTF.

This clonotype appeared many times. This CDR3 reads CASSLGNSGNTIYF. As DNA, the CDR3 is TGTGCCAGCAGCTTAGGGAACTCTGGAAACACCATATATTTT. V is TRBV7-2 and J is TRBJ1-3; D uncertain. CDR3 length: 14 amino acids. Between the trimmed V and J ends, which lost 1 base and 0 bases, there was a span of 4 bases. Germline values: CDR1 SGHTA, CDR2 FQGNSA.

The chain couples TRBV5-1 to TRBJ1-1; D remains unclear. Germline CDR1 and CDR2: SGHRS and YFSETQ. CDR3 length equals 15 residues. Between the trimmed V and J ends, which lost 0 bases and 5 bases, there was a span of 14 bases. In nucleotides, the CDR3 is TGCGCCAGCAGCTTGGACCGTCCCGAGAGGACTGAAGCTTTCTTT. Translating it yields CASSLDRPERTEAFF.